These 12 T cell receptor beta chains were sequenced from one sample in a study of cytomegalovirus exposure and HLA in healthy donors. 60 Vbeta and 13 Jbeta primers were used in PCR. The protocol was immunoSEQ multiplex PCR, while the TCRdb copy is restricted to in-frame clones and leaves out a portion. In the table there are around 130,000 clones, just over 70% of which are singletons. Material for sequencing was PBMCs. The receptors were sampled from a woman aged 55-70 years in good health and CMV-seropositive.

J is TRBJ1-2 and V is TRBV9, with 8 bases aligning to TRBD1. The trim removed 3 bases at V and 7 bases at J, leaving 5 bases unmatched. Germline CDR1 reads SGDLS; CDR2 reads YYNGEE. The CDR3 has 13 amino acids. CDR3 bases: TGTGCCAGCAGCGGAACAGGGGGTTTTGGCTACACCTTC. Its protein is CASSGTGGFGYTF.

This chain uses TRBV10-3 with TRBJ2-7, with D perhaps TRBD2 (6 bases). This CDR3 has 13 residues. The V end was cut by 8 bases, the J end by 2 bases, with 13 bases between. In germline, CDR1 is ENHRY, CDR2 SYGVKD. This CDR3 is CAIPGTSPYEQYF. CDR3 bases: TGTGCCATCCCCGGGACTTCCCCCTACGAGCAGTACTTC.

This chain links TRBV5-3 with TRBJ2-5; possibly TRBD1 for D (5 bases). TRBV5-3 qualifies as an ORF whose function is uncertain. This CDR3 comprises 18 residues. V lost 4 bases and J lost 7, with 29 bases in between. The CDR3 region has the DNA TGTGCCAGAAGCCCAGACAGCCAAGAGACCGTTCATTATGGGACCCAGTACTTC. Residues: CARSPDSQETVHYGTQYF.

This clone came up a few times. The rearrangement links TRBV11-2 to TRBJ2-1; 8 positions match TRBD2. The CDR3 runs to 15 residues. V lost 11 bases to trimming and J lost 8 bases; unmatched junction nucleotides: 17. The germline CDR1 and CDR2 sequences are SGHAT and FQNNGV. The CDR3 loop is CAASGGSGSSDEQFF. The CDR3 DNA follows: TGTGCCGCGAGCGGGGGATCGGGTTCTTCGGATGAGCAGTTCTTC.

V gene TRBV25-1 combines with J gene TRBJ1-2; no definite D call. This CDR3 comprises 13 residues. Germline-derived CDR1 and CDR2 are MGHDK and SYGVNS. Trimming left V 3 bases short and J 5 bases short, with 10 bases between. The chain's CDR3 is CASSERERYGYTF. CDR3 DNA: TGTGCCAGCAGTGAGAGGGAACGGTATGGCTACACCTTC.

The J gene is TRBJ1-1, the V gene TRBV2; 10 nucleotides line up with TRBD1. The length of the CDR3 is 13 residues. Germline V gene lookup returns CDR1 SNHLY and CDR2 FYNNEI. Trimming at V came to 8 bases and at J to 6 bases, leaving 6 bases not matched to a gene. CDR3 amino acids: CASEGQGKSEAFF. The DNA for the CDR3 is TGTGCCAGCGAGGGACAGGGGAAATCTGAAGCTTTCTTT.

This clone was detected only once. Here the CDR3 DNA reads TGTGCCAGCAGTGTGGGAGGTAACTATGGCTACACCTTC. This codes for CASSVGGNYGYTF. V is TRBV2 and J is TRBJ1-2; D is unclear. Germline CDR1 and CDR2: SNHLY and FYNNEI. The CDR3 extends over 13 amino acids. Trimming shortened V by 4 bases and J by 1 base, and 7 bases separated the two germline ends. Full variable domain (remainder filled in from reference TRBV2 and TRBJ1-2): EPEVTQTPSHQVTQMGQEVILRCVPISNHLYFYWYRQILGQKVEFLVSFYNNEISEKSEIFDDQFSVERPDGSNFTLKIRSTKLEDSAMYFCASSVGGNYGYTFGSGTRLTVV.

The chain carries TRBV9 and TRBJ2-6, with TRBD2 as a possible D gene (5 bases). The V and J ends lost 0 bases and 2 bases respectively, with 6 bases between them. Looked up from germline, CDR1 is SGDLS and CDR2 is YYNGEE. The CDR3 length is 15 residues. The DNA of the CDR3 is TGTGCCAGCAGCGTAGGAGGGCCTGGGGCCAACGTCCTGACTTTC. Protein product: CASSVGGPGANVLTF.

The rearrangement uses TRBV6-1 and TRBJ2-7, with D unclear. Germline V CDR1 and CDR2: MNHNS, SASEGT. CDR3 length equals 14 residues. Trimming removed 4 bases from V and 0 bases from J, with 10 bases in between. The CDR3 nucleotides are TGTGCCAGCAGTGGAGTGTTTAGCTCCTACGAGCAGTACTTC. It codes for CASSGVFSSYEQYF.

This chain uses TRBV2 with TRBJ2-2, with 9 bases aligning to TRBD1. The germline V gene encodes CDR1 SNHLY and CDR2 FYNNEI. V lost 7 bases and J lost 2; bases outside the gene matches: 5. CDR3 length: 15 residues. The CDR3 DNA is TGTGCCAGCACAAGGGACAGGGCCAACACCGGGGAGCTGTTTTTT. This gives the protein CASTRDRANTGELFF.

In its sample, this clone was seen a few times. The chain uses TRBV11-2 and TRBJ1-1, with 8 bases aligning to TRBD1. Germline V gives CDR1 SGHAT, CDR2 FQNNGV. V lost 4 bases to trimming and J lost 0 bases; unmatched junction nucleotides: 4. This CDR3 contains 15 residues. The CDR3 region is CASSSGQVMNTEAFF. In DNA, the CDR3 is TGTGCCAGCAGCTCGGGACAGGTCATGAACACTGAAGCTTTCTTT.

The CDR3 protein is CASTGTANYGYTF. CDR3 in DNA: TGTGCCAGCACCGGGACAGCAAACTATGGCTACACCTTC. The chain joins TRBV2 to TRBJ1-2; 7 bases line up with TRBD1. The germline gives CDR1 SNHLY, CDR2 FYNNEI. CDR3 length equals 13 residues. V trimming: 7 bases; J trimming: 2 bases; junction bases outside the gene matches: 4.